The next 18 T cell receptor beta chains were all read from a single sample in a study of T cells in Graves' hyperthyroidism and ophthalmopathy. From RNA transcripts, TCR beta CDR3 regions were amplified. First-round RT-PCR with HTBI primers amplified the TCR CDR3 region. TCRdb used MiXCR to reprocess the multiplex PCR reads, holding one entry per CDR3 protein. Among about 720,000 distinct CDR3 sequences listed, approximately 19% were seen once. Sequenced sample: blood. The receptors originated from a woman aged 50 to 60 with Graves' hyperthyroidism that later progressed to Graves' ophthalmopathy.

This clonotype was recorded at least ten times. The gene calls are TRBV18 and TRBJ2-7; D remains unclear. V gave up 6 bases and J gave up 1 base, with 16 bases separating them. Germline V gene data show CDR1 as KGHSH and CDR2 as LQKENI. This CDR3 is 15 amino acids long. The CDR3 here is CASSASAATSYEQYF. For the CDR3, the DNA is TGTGCCAGCTCGGCCTCTGCGGCCACATCCTACGAGCAGTACTTC.

The chain joins TRBV6-2 or TRBV6-3 to TRBJ1-5; TRBD1 is a possible D gene (6 bases). V lost 7 bases and J 2 bases, leaving 18 bases between the germline ends. CDR1 is MNHEY and CDR2 is SVGEGT in the germline V gene. The CDR3 totals 16 residues. For the CDR3, the DNA is TGTGCCAGCACCTCACCAGGGGTTTATGGCAATCAGCCCCAGCATTTT. Its protein product is CASTSPGVYGNQPQHF.

At least ten counts were recorded for this clonotype. The J gene is TRBJ1-4, the V gene TRBV12-3 or TRBV12-4, with D perhaps TRBD1 (6 bases). With 8 bases removed from V and 2 bases from J, the gap between germline ends came to 15 bases. This CDR3 has 15 residues. As DNA, the CDR3 is TGTGCCAGCCTCTGGGGGCTCGGGACTAATGAAAAACTGTTTTTT. Its protein is CASLWGLGTNEKLFF.

This clonotype came up many times. In DNA form, the CDR3 reads TGTGCCTGGAGTGTTCGGACAGGGAGCTATGGCTACACCTTC. Translating gives CAWSVRTGSYGYTF. The chain joins TRBV30 to TRBJ1-2; 8 bases fit TRBD1. J lost 4 bases, V lost 0 bases, and 4 bases had no gene match. From germline, CDR1 is GTSNPN and CDR2 SVGIG (reference sequence). This CDR3 region has 14 residues.

In DNA, the CDR3 is TGCAGTGCTAAAGGGACAGGGGACGGACCCCTCCACTTT. Protein: CSAKGTGDGPLHF. The chain has TRBV20-1 and TRBJ1-6; 10 nucleotides agree with TRBD1. V gave up 4 bases and J gave up 12 bases; unmatched junction bases: 6. This CDR3 spans 13 amino acids. CDR1 and CDR2 (germline): DFQATT, SNEGSKA (reference sequence).

The DNA of the CDR3 is TGTGCCAGCAGCTTTAGATACAACGCCTTCCAAGAGACCCAGTACTTC. Translating gives CASSFRYNAFQETQYF. This chain uses TRBV7-2 with TRBJ2-5, with D unresolved. The CDR3 is 16 amino acids. The V and J ends lost 3 bases and 1 base respectively, with 15 bases between them. Germline V gene data show CDR1 as SGHTA and CDR2 as FQGNSA.

CDR3 in DNA: TGTGCCAGCAGCTTAGCGTACGTAGACAGGGAGGTCGCAGATACGCAGTATTTT. This encodes CASSLAYVDREVADTQYF. V usage is TRBV7-9 and J usage is TRBJ2-3; tentatively, D is TRBD1 (7 bases). The CDR3 has 18 residues. Deletions cut 0 bases from V and 4 bases from J, with 20 bases between. Germline CDR1 reads SEHNR; CDR2 reads FQNEAQ (reference sequence).

This clonotype was observed at least ten times. The V gene is TRBV29-1, the J gene TRBJ1-1; D call uncertain. V gave up 4 bases and J gave up 1 base, with 10 bases separating them. The CDR3 length is 13 residues. Germline-derived CDR1 and CDR2 are SQVTM and ANQGSEA. The CDR3 loop is CSVALHRNTEAFF. CDR3 coding DNA: TGCAGCGTTGCTCTCCATAGGAACACTGAAGCTTTCTTT. Using reference TRBV29-1 and TRBJ1-1 for the parts outside the CDR3, the full variable domain is SAVISQKPSRDICQRGTSLTIQCQVDSQVTMMFWYRQQPGQSLTLIATANQGSEATYESGFVIDKFPISRPNLTFSTLTVSNMSPEDSSIYLCSVALHRNTEAFFGQGTRLTVV.

This clonotype was found a few times. The gene calls are TRBV7-9 and TRBJ1-4, with TRBD1 identical over 7 bases. The J segment lost 2 bases and the V segment lost 11 bases, leaving 8 bases of the junction unmatched. The CDR3 sequence is 14 residues long. Germline CDR1 SEHNR, CDR2 FQNEAQ (reference sequence). CDR3 amino acids: CAFRSDRTNEKLFF. In nucleotides, the CDR3 is TGTGCCTTCCGCTCGGACAGGACTAATGAAAAACTGTTTTTT.

This clonotype appeared many times. The rearrangement links TRBV6-2 or TRBV6-3 to TRBJ2-3, with D possibly matching TRBD1 (5 bases). Germline values: CDR1 MNHEY, CDR2 SVGEGT. V was shortened by 2 bases and J by 3 bases, with 15 bases between the two germline ends. There are 16 residues in the CDR3. The CDR3 region has the DNA TGTGCCAGCAGTTACGAAGGGGAATCTTGGACAGATACGCAGTATTTT. It yields the protein CASSYEGESWTDTQYF.

V usage is TRBV7-9 and J usage is TRBJ1-2; no clear D. The CDR3 length is 16 residues. Deletions cut 3 bases from V and 0 bases from J, with 14 bases between. Germline V gene sequence: CDR1 SEHNR, CDR2 FQNEAQ (reference sequence). CDR3 sequence: CASSLIGSSTNYGYTF. For the CDR3, the DNA is TGTGCCAGCAGCTTGATTGGGTCAAGTACTAACTATGGCTACACCTTC.

This clonotype has just a few counts. The chain is built from TRBV6-1 and TRBJ1-2, with 7 nucleotides matching TRBD1. Per germline, CDR1 MNHNS and CDR2 SASEGT. CDR3 size: 12 residues. V shed 8 bases, J shed 8 bases, and the junction held 8 bases outside the gene matches. Here the CDR3 DNA reads TGTGCCAGCCAGACAGGGAGACGGGGCTACACCTTC. It translates to CASQTGRRGYTF.

V usage is TRBV3-1 and J usage is TRBJ2-3; 10 bases line up with TRBD2. V was pared by 1 base and J by 6 bases, with 7 bases of the junction left unmatched. Per the germline V gene, CDR1 is LGHDT and CDR2 is YNNKEL (reference sequence). The CDR3 sequence is 16 residues long. Here the CDR3 reads CASSQGSGGREDTQYF. CDR3 coding DNA: TGTGCCAGCAGCCAAGGTAGCGGGGGGAGAGAGGATACGCAGTATTTT.

V and J are TRBV15 and TRBJ1-2, with unresolved D. CDR1 is LNHNV and CDR2 is YYDKDF in the germline V gene (reference sequence). The V end lost 1 base, the J end lost 2 bases, and 11 bases lay between the germline ends. The CDR3 loop spans 15 amino acids. CDR3 region: CATSRVGGENYGYTF. Here the CDR3 DNA reads TGTGCCACCAGCAGAGTGGGAGGAGAGAACTATGGCTACACCTTC.

In this sample, this clonotype turned up many times. The genes are TRBV5-1 and TRBJ2-3; 8 bases line up with TRBD2. The length of the CDR3 is 16 residues. The germline V gene has CDR1 SGHRS and CDR2 YFSETQ. Unmatched junction bases numbered 8, after V lost 3 bases and J lost 2 bases. CDR3 sequence: CASSSRLAGTTDTQYF. For the CDR3, the DNA is TGCGCCAGCAGCTCCCGGTTAGCGGGGACCACAGATACGCAGTATTTT.

The chain uses TRBV6-1 and TRBJ1-3; D might be TRBD1 (5 bases). Deletions cut 6 bases from V and 10 bases from J, with 19 bases between. The CDR3 spans 14 residues. The germline V gene has CDR1 MNHNS and CDR2 SASEGT. The CDR3 is CASRDKIGEGTIYF. The CDR3 DNA reads as TGTGCCAGCAGGGACAAGATTGGGGAAGGGACCATATATTTT.

This rearrangement joins TRBV10-3 to TRBJ2-7; 10 bases are shared with TRBD1. V shed 1 base and J 2 bases; nucleotides not matched to a gene: 8. The CDR3 spans 17 residues. CDR1 and CDR2 from the germline V gene are ENHRY and SYGVKD. CDR3: CAISELSGQGNPYEQYF. CDR3 nucleotides: TGTGCCATCAGTGAGTTGTCGGGACAGGGGAACCCCTACGAGCAGTACTTC.

There are a few counts of this clonotype. The J gene is TRBJ1-2, the V gene TRBV27, with D possibly TRBD1 on 6 matching bases. Looked up from germline, CDR1 is MNHEY and CDR2 is SMNVEV (reference sequence). The ends were cut back, 4 bases at V and 7 bases at J, with 13 bases in the middle. The CDR3 spans 13 residues. In DNA, the CDR3 is TGTGCCAGCAGTTCCCGGGGGGCGCGTGGCTACACCTTC. It codes for CASSSRGARGYTF.